These 7 T cell receptor beta chains came from one sample sequenced in a study of blood T cell repertoires in COVID-19. Sequencing was performed with immunoSEQ multiplex PCR; in TCRdb, only in-frame clones are kept and a portion is missing. This repertoire shows around 160,000 clones, around 80% found once; its top ten account for 12% to 15%. The sequencing sample was made of peripheral blood. These receptor sequences come from a human donor with acute or convalescent COVID-19. The donor label of this sample is uncertain.

This clone was seen only once. This chain connects TRBV6-6 to TRBJ2-1; 7 bases are shared with TRBD2. Germline V CDR1 and CDR2: MNHNY, SVGAGI (reference sequence). Trimming at V came to 6 bases and at J to 6 bases, leaving 11 bases not matched to a gene. This CDR3 region has 15 residues. The CDR3 DNA reads TGTGCCAGCAGCGACGCGGGGGACCCCAGCAATGAGCAGTTCTTC. Its translation: CASSDAGDPSNEQFF.

The CDR3 nucleotides are TGTGCCTGGAGTAAGGGGTCCGATCAGCCCCAGCATTTT. It yields the protein CAWSKGSDQPQHF. This chain connects TRBV30 to TRBJ1-5; weak D call: TRBD1 (5 bases). This CDR3 spans 13 amino acids. V shed 2 bases and J shed 5 bases, with 10 bases lying between them. Germline CDR1 and CDR2: GTSNPN and SVGIG (reference sequence). Using reference TRBV30 and TRBJ1-5 for the parts outside the CDR3, the full variable domain is SQTIHQWPATLVQPVGSPLSLECTVEGTSNPNLYWYRQAAGRGLQLLFYSVGIGQISSEVPQNLSASRPQDRQFILSSKKLLLSDSGFYLCAWSKGSDQPQHFGDGTRLSIL.

V usage is TRBV5-8 and J usage is TRBJ1-1; 7 nucleotides match TRBD1. This CDR3 contains 13 residues. J was trimmed by 3 bases and V by 5 bases; bases with no gene match: 4. Germline V gives CDR1 SGHTS, CDR2 YDEGEE. This CDR3 reads CASSSQGYTEAFF. CDR3 nucleotide sequence: TGTGCCAGCAGTTCACAGGGGTACACTGAAGCTTTCTTT.

This clone occurred once. This sequence joins TRBV2 and TRBJ1-5; a possible D gene is TRBD1 (5 bases). Looked up from germline, CDR1 is SNHLY and CDR2 is FYNNEI. V lost 0 bases, J lost 6 bases, and 15 bases lay in between. The CDR3 runs to 16 residues. CDR3: CASSEARSGGPQPQHF. CDR3 nucleotides: TGTGCCAGCAGTGAAGCTCGGTCCGGGGGACCTCAGCCCCAGCATTTT.

The CDR3: CASSIDGRGRANNEQFF. CDR3 DNA sequence: TGTGCCAGTAGTATAGATGGGAGGGGTCGGGCAAACAATGAGCAGTTCTTC. The chain uses TRBV19 and TRBJ2-1; the match to TRBD2 covers 7 bases. J gave up 5 bases and V 0 bases, and 10 bases lay outside the gene matches. This CDR3 has 17 amino acids. Per germline, CDR1 LNHDA and CDR2 SQIVND (reference sequence).

The CDR3 coding sequence is TGTGCCAGCAGCTCCGGACAGGCTTCCTACAATGAGCAGTTCTTC. It codes for CASSSGQASYNEQFF. The chain has TRBV7-2 and TRBJ2-1; 7 bases line up with TRBD1. Germline CDR1 and CDR2: SGHTA and FQGNSA. The CDR3 totals 15 residues. V shed 4 bases, J shed 1 base, and the junction held 4 bases outside the gene matches.

The rearrangement uses TRBV18 and TRBJ1-4, with a tentative D call TRBD1 (6 bases). CDR3 size: 14 residues. Germline V gene lookup returns CDR1 KGHSH and CDR2 LQKENI. V was cut by 6 bases and J by 7 bases, with 15 bases left in between. The CDR3 spells CASSAGAGVEKLFF. The DNA of the CDR3 is TGTGCCAGCTCTGCAGGGGCAGGGGTTGAAAAACTGTTTTTT. Using reference TRBV18 and TRBJ1-4 for the parts outside the CDR3, the full variable domain is NAGVMQNPRHLVRRRGQEARLRCSPMKGHSHVYWYRQLPEEGLKFMVYLQKENIIDESGMPKERFSAEFPKEGPSILRIQQVVRGDSAAYFCASSAGAGVEKLFFGSGTQLSVL.